These 19 T cell receptor beta chains share one sample of origin, sequenced in a study of sequential checkpoint blockade in melanoma. Method: immunoSEQ multiplex PCR; TCRdb's copy keeps in-frame clones and lacks some. In the table there are about 5,100 clones, around 30% of which are singletons. Regarding treatment: randomized to nivolumab then ipilimumab (arm A) or the reverse (arm B). The sample in question was tumor tissue (inferred from file names), obtained from a patient given nivolumab and ipilimumab in sequence. These receptors were collected from a human donor with melanoma.

To note about this clone: Compared with germline, one end of the junction differs, possibly owing to a read error. CDR3 DNA: TGTGCCTGGGAGAAGGGGACTAGCGGGGGGCAAGGGACCCAGTACTTC. It specifies CAWEKGTSGGQGTQYF. The chain carries TRBV30 and TRBJ2-5; 15 bases match TRBD2. The CDR3 contains 16 residues. The germline CDR1 and CDR2 sequences are GTSNPN and SVGIG (reference sequence).

V usage is TRBV18 and J usage is TRBJ1-1; D is unclear. Germline CDR1 KGHSH, CDR2 LQKENI. The V and J ends lost 3 bases and 1 base respectively, with 15 bases between them. The CDR3 covers 16 residues. The CDR3 reads CASSPLGPPANTEAFF. The CDR3 nucleotides read TGTGCCAGCTCACCCCTTGGACCGCCCGCGAACACTGAAGCTTTCTTT.

This clone was observed a few times. J is TRBJ1-1 and V is TRBV27; D perhaps matches TRBD1 (6 bases). Germline V gives CDR1 MNHEY, CDR2 SMNVEV (reference sequence). The CDR3 is made up of 15 amino acids. V was pared by 3 bases and J by 1 base, with 12 bases between. The CDR3 DNA reads as TGTGCCAGCAGTTTGCGACAGGTACCGAACACTGAAGCTTTCTTT. Its protein product is CASSLRQVPNTEAFF.

Relative to its sample, this clone is medium-sized. This rearrangement joins TRBV6-8 to TRBJ2-7, with a weak D call TRBD2 (6 bases). V lost 5 bases to trimming and J lost 5 bases, with 19 bases between them. Germline V gene lookup returns CDR1 MNHGY and CDR2 SAAAGT. This CDR3 is 15 amino acids long. The DNA of the CDR3 is TGTGCCAGCAGTGATAGAGTAGCGGACCTCAACGAGCAGTACTTC. Protein sequence: CASSDRVADLNEQYF.

A few counts support this clone. The chain combines TRBV1 with TRBJ2-2. TRBV1 is noted as a pseudogene. The CDR3 spans 14 residues. The CDR3: CASSQVDYTGELFF. CDR3 DNA: TGCGCCAGCAGCCAAGTCGATTACACCGGGGAGCTGTTTTTT.

The chain combines TRBV29-1 with TRBJ2-7, with 8 bases lining up with TRBD1. J lost 2 bases, V lost 6 bases, and 6 bases had no gene match. The germline gives CDR1 SQVTM, CDR2 ANQGSEA. This CDR3 has 13 residues. This chain's CDR3 is CSVWTGTTYEQYF. The CDR3 DNA sequence: TGCAGCGTATGGACAGGGACCACCTACGAGCAGTACTTC.

This clone turned up a few times. V and J are TRBV28 and TRBJ2-2; no clear D gene. The V end was cut by 7 bases, the J end by 0 bases, with 18 bases between. Germline-derived CDR1 and CDR2 are MDHEN and SYDVKM. The CDR3 loop spans 17 amino acids. CDR3 DNA: TGTGCCAGCACCCTTTCCCAAAGTGTGCCGAACACCGGGGAGCTGTTTTTT. Translation: CASTLSQSVPNTGELFF. The full variable domain, completed using reference TRBV28 and TRBJ2-2, is DVKVTQSSRYLVKRTGEKVFLECVQDMDHENMFWYRQDPGLGLRLIYFSYDVKMKEKGDIPEGYSVSREKKERFSLILESASTNQTSMYLCASTLSQSVPNTGELFFGEGSRLTVL.

This rearrangement joins TRBV18 to TRBJ1-1; 7 nucleotides match TRBD1. The trim removed 7 bases at V and 1 base at J, leaving 15 bases unmatched. This CDR3 is built from 17 residues. In germline, CDR1 is KGHSH, CDR2 LQKENI. In DNA form, the CDR3 reads TGTGCCAGCTTCGACCTCGGGACAGAGGATTCGAACACTGAAGCTTTCTTT. Protein: CASFDLGTEDSNTEAFF.

The chain employs TRBV30 and TRBJ1-3, with D unclear. CDR1 is GTSNPN and CDR2 is SVGIG in the germline V gene (reference sequence). V was clipped by 1 base and J by 2 bases, with 12 bases between them. The CDR3 covers 15 residues. The DNA for the CDR3 is TGTGCCTGGAGTGAAGGGCTCTTCGCTGGAAACACCATATATTTT. Its protein is CAWSEGLFAGNTIYF. The full variable domain, with the rest looked up from reference TRBV30 and TRBJ1-3, is SQTIHQWPATLVQPVGSPLSLECTVEGTSNPNLYWYRQAAGRGLQLLFYSVGIGQISSEVPQNLSASRPQDRQFILSSKKLLLSDSGFYLCAWSEGLFAGNTIYFGEGSWLTVV.

This clone was seen a few times. The V call is TRBV4-1, the J call TRBJ2-2; TRBD2 aligns across 10 bases. CDR1 is MGHRA, CDR2 YSYEKL, per germline. V dropped 5 bases and J dropped 4; count of bases not matched to a gene: 7. The CDR3 loop spans 16 amino acids. The CDR3 nucleotides read TGCGCCAGCAGCGAAGCGGGAGGGCCGCCCACCGGGGAGCTGTTTTTT. Residues: CASSEAGGPPTGELFF.

The chain recombines TRBV7-7 with TRBJ2-1; D is unresolved. CDR3 length: 15 amino acids. Per the germline V gene, CDR1 is SSHAT and CDR2 is FNYEAQ (reference sequence). V dropped 2 bases and J dropped 1 base, with 9 bases sitting between them. The CDR3 here is CASSLNWDSYNEQFF. DNA for the CDR3: TGTGCCAGCAGCTTAAATTGGGATTCCTACAATGAGCAGTTCTTC.

V usage is TRBV19 and J usage is TRBJ2-7; the D gene is possibly TRBD1 (5 bases). There are 13 residues in the CDR3. The V gene lost 5 bases and the J gene lost 7 bases, with 15 bases spanning the gap. Germline V gene sequence: CDR1 LNHDA, CDR2 SQIVND (reference sequence). This CDR3 is CASSFFRASEQYF. CDR3 in DNA: TGTGCCAGTAGTTTCTTCAGGGCGTCTGAGCAGTACTTC.

This clone was recorded a few times. This chain connects TRBV15 to TRBJ2-2; 11 bases align to TRBD1. V trimming: 3 bases; J trimming: 4 bases; junction bases outside the gene matches: 4. The CDR3 has 16 residues. Germline-derived CDR1 and CDR2 are LNHNV and YYDKDF (reference sequence). In nucleotides, the CDR3 is TGTGCCACCAGCAGGGGGACAGGGGGTAGCACCGGGGAGCTGTTTTTT. This codes for CATSRGTGGSTGELFF.

The rearrangement links TRBV28 to TRBJ1-2; no clear D gene. Germline CDR1 reads MDHEN; CDR2 reads SYDVKM. This CDR3 comprises 12 residues. Deletions cut 2 bases from V and 8 bases from J, with 9 bases between. The CDR3 spells CASSLGREGYTF. CDR3 nucleotides: TGTGCCAGCAGTTTAGGGAGGGAAGGCTACACCTTC.

This clone came up a few times. This rearrangement joins TRBV19 to TRBJ1-5, with 7 positions matching TRBD1. The V gene's germline CDR1 is LNHDA and CDR2 SQIVND (reference sequence). J gave up 5 bases and V 0 bases, and 7 bases lay outside the gene matches. This CDR3 region has 16 residues. The CDR3, as DNA: TGTGCCAGTAGTATAGATTGGGACAGCCGATATCAGCCCCAGCATTTT. This gives the protein CASSIDWDSRYQPQHF.

This clone was found a few times. This chain connects TRBV4-1 to TRBJ1-1; D remains unclear. CDR3 length equals 14 residues. V lost 3 bases, J lost 0 bases, and 8 bases lay in between. CDR1 and CDR2 from the germline V gene are MGHRA and YSYEKL. This chain's CDR3 is CASSQVTVNTEAFF. The CDR3 DNA is TGCGCCAGCAGCCAGGTCACAGTGAACACTGAAGCTTTCTTT.

This chain connects TRBV11-3 to TRBJ1-4; maybe TRBD1 (6 bases). CDR1 is SGHNT and CDR2 is YENEEA in the germline V gene. The CDR3 has 15 amino acids. V was trimmed by 5 bases and J by 8 bases, leaving 18 bases between them. For the CDR3, the DNA is TGTGCCAGCAGCCAAGGGGGGGGGCGCGGGGAAAAACTGTTTTTT. Its protein is CASSQGGGRGEKLFF.

The rearrangement uses TRBV18 and TRBJ2-3; D is possibly TRBD1 (6 bases). Germline CDR1 KGHSH, CDR2 LQKENI. V dropped 5 bases and J dropped 2 bases, with 14 bases sitting between them. The CDR3 consists of 15 residues. CDR3 sequence (DNA): TGTGCCAGCTCATCGGACAGAAGCTCCACAGATACGCAGTATTTT. Translation: CASSSDRSSTDTQYF.

This clone was recorded a few times. The V gene is TRBV28, the J gene TRBJ2-1, with D maybe TRBD2 (6 bases). In germline, CDR1 is MDHEN, CDR2 SYDVKM. Trimming took off 1 base at V and 9 bases at J, with 16 bases between the two ends. The length of the CDR3 is 15 residues. In DNA form, the CDR3 reads TGTGCCAGCAGTTTATCCTCGCCGGTCGGGAGTGAGCAGTTCTTC. This codes for CASSLSSPVGSEQFF.